Following are 9 T cell receptor beta chains from one sample sequenced in a study of shared clonotypes between healthy human individuals. TCRdb keeps only in-frame clones here, not all; method: immunoSEQ multiplex PCR. This table has around 1.6 million clones, around 98% appearing once. The specimen was naive CD4+ T cells sorted from blood. Subset indicated: CD45RA+ positively selected. Receptors were obtained from a man aged 25 to 40 in good health.

The rearrangement uses TRBV5-1 and TRBJ2-7, with D possibly TRBD2 on 6 matching bases. Trimming took 1 base from V and 4 from J, leaving 27 bases between them. CDR3 length: 19 amino acids. Per germline, CDR1 SGHRS and CDR2 YFSETQ. DNA for the CDR3: TGCGCCAGCAGCTTGACAGGCCGTACCGGGACTGGAATTAAGTACGAGCAGTACTTC. It codes for CASSLTGRTGTGIKYEQYF.

The chain is built from TRBV7-2 and TRBJ2-1; a weak D match, TRBD2 (5 bases). Germline loops: CDR1 SGHTA, CDR2 FQGNSA. Trimming left V 6 bases short and J 3 bases short, with 9 bases between. The CDR3 is 13 residues long. CDR3 loop: CASSRADYNEQFF. In nucleotides, the CDR3 is TGTGCCAGCAGTCGAGCGGACTACAATGAGCAGTTCTTC. Supplemented by reference TRBV7-2 and TRBJ2-1, the full variable domain reads GAGVSQSPSNKVTEKGKDVELRCDPISGHTALYWYRQSLGQGLEFLIYFQGNSAPDKSGLPSDRFSAERTGGSVSTLTIQRTQQEDSAVYLCASSRADYNEQFFGPGTRLTVL.

The chain combines TRBV18 with TRBJ1-5, with D perhaps TRBD1 (5 bases). Trimming shortened V by 4 bases and J by 0 bases, and 7 bases separated the two germline ends. This CDR3 is built from 14 residues. Germline-derived CDR1 and CDR2 are KGHSH and LQKENI. As DNA, the CDR3 is TGTGCCAGCTCACGGGACCTTAGCAATCAGCCCCAGCATTTT. Its translation: CASSRDLSNQPQHF.

The chain uses TRBV5-1 and TRBJ2-4; no definite D call. The germline gives CDR1 SGHRS, CDR2 YFSETQ. V gave up 0 bases and J gave up 0 bases, with 10 bases separating them. The CDR3 has 16 amino acids. CDR3 sequence reads: CASSLELSRAKNIQYF. The CDR3 DNA reads as TGCGCCAGCAGCTTGGAATTGAGCAGAGCCAAAAACATTCAGTACTTC.

V and J are TRBV4-3 and TRBJ1-2; a possible D gene is TRBD1 (5 bases). Germline values: CDR1 LGHNA, CDR2 YSLEER. This CDR3 contains 17 residues. V lost 2 bases, J lost 0 bases, and 16 bases lay in between. This chain's CDR3 is CASSQRDGRDSNYGYTF. The CDR3 DNA reads as TGCGCCAGCAGCCAAAGGGACGGGAGAGACTCTAACTATGGCTACACCTTC.

CDR3 bases: TGCGCCAGCAGCCAAGTAATGAGGCCAGGGATGAATGAGCAGTTCTTC. Protein sequence: CASSQVMRPGMNEQFF. J is TRBJ2-1 and V is TRBV4-1; weak D call: TRBD1 (5 bases). The V gene's germline CDR1 is MGHRA and CDR2 YSYEKL. V was shortened by 1 base and J by 7 bases, with 17 bases between the two germline ends. The CDR3 is 16 amino acids.

V and J are TRBV5-6 and TRBJ1-5; no reliable D call. The germline gives CDR1 SGHDT, CDR2 YYEEEE. The CDR3 loop spans 15 amino acids. Trimming took off 0 bases at V and 1 base at J, with 8 bases between the two ends. The CDR3 loop reads CASSLGPGSNQPQHF. CDR3 nucleotides: TGTGCCAGCAGCTTGGGTCCGGGAAGCAATCAGCCCCAGCATTTT.

This clone was detected once. The V and J genes are TRBV9 and TRBJ2-7; 9 nucleotides agree with TRBD1. Germline V gives CDR1 SGDLS, CDR2 YYNGEE. The CDR3 runs 14 residues. The V gene end was trimmed by 5 bases and the J gene end by 2 bases; junction bases not matched to a gene: 5. The CDR3 spells CASSLTGGTYEQYF. Written as DNA, the CDR3 is TGTGCCAGCAGTCTTACAGGGGGCACCTACGAGCAGTACTTC.

The V gene is TRBV7-9, the J gene TRBJ2-3, with D unclear. The CDR3 sequence is 13 residues long. The ends were cut back, 0 bases at V and 2 bases at J, with 3 bases in the middle. Germline values: CDR1 SEHNR, CDR2 FQNEAQ (reference sequence). Here the CDR3 reads CASSLADTDTQYF. The CDR3 DNA sequence: TGTGCCAGCAGCTTAGCCGACACAGATACGCAGTATTTT.